The present T cell receptor (beta chain) was sequenced within a study of T cell changes during pregnancy in multiple sclerosis. Data came from immunoSEQ multiplex PCR; TCRdb stores just in-frame clones and leaves some out. The sample consists of almost 35,000 clones, about 90% of them appearing once. Germline V lookup: CDR1 SGHTA, CDR2 FQGNSA. J was trimmed by 4 bases and V by 8 bases; bases with no gene match: 6. The CDR3 loop spans 14 amino acids. This material consisted of CD8+ T cells from peripheral blood mononuclear cells, taken after pregnancy. The chain joins TRBV7-2 to TRBJ2-1, with 9 bases that match TRBD2. This TCR was recovered from a female donor with multiple sclerosis, enrolled in a pregnancy study. CDR3 loop: CASGGGGPYNEQFF. The DNA for the CDR3 is TGTGCCAGCGGCGGGGGGGGACCTTACAATGAGCAGTTCTTC.